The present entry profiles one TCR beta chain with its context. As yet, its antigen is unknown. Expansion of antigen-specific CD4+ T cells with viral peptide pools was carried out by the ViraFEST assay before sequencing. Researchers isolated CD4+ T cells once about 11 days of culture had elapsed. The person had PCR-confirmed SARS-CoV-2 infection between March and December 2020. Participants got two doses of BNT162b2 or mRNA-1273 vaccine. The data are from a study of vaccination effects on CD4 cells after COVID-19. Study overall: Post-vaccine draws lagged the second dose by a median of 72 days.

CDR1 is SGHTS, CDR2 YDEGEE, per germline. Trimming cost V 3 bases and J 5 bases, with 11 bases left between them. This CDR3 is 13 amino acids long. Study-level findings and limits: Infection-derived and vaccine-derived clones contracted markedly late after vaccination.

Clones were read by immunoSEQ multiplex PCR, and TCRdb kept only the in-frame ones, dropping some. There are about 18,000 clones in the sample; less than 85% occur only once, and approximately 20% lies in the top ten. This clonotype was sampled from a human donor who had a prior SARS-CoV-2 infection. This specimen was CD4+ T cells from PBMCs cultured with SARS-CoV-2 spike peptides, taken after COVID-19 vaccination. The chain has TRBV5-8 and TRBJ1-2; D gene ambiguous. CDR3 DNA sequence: TGTGCCAGCAGCTCCCCGTCGACTTATGGCTACACCTTC. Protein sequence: CASSSPSTYGYTF. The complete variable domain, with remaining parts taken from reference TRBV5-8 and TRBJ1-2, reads EAGVTQSPTHLIKTRGQQATLRCSPISGHTSVYWYQQALGLGLQFLLWYDEGEERNRGNFPPRFSGRQFPNYSSELNVNALELEDSALYLCASSSPSTYGYTFGSGTRLTVV.